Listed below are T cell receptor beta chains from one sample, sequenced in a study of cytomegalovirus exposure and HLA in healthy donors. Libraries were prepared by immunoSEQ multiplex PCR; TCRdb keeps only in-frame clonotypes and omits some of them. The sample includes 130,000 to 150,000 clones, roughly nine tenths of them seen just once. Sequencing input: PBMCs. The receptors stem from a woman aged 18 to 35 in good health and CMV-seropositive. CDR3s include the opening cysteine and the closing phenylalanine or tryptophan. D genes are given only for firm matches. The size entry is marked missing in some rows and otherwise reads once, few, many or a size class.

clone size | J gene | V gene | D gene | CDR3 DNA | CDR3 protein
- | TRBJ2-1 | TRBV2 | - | TGTGCCACTTCTCCGGGAACGGACTTTTACAATGAGCAGTTCTTC | CATSPGTDFYNEQFF
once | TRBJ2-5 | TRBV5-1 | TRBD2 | TGCGCCAGCAGCCCGGGACTAGCGGGAGCGGGAGGGCAAGAGACCCAGTACTTC | CASSPGLAGAGGQETQYF
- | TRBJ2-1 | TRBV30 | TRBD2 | TGTGCCTGGAGTGCCTCGACTAGCGTACTCTACAATGAGCAGTTCTTC | CAWSASTSVLYNEQFF
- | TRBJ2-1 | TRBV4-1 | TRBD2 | TGCGCCAGCAGCCAGCCGCTGCGGGAGTCCTATAATGAGCAGTTCTTC | CASSQPLRESYNEQFF
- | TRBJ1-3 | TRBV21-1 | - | TGTGCCAGCAGCAAATGGGGGCATCTCAGGGTTCGGTATGGAAACACCATATATTTT | CASSKWGHLRVRYGNTIYF
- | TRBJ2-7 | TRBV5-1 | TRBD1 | TGCGCCAGCGGCGGACAGGACTACGAGCAGTACTTC | CASGGQDYEQYF
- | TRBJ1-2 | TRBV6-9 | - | TGTGCCAGCAGTTTCCCGTTTGAGGGAGTAAATGGCTACACCTTC | CASSFPFEGVNGYTF
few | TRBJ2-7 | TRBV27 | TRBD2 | TGTGCCAGCAGTTTAACTAGCGGGAGAACGGTATCCTACGAGCAGTACTTC | CASSLTSGRTVSYEQYF
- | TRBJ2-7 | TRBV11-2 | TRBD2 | TGTGCCAGCAGCGCAACGAGCGGGATAGTTGCCTACGAGCAGTACTTC | CASSATSGIVAYEQYF
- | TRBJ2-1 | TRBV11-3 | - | TGTGCCAGCAGCCCCATTAGCTCCTACAATGAGCAGTTCTTC | CASSPISSYNEQFF
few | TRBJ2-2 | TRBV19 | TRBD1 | TGTGCCAGTAGTATCTCGGAAGGGGGCGGCGGGGAGCTGTTTTTT | CASSISEGGGGELFF
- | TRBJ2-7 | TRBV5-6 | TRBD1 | TGTGCCAGCAGCAGAAGAGGGGGCCTCTCCTACGAGCAGTACTTC | CASSRRGGLSYEQYF
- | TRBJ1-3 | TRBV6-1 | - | TGTGCCAGCAGTGTTCAAATCGCGACAGGAGTTAACACCATATATTTT | CASSVQIATGVNTIYF
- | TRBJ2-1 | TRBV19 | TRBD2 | TGTGCCAGTAGTATTCAGTCTAGCGGGATGAGCTCCTACAATGAGCAGTTCTTC | CASSIQSSGMSSYNEQFF
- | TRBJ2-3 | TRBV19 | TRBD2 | TGTGCCAGTAGTATAGGGGCTAGCGGGAGTCCAGATACGCAGTATTTT | CASSIGASGSPDTQYF
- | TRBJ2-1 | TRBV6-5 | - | TGTGCCAGCAGGGCTACTAGGCCCCCCTACAATGAGCAGTTCTTC | CASRATRPPYNEQFF
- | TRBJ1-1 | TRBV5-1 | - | TGCGCCAGCAGCAGACAGAACACTGAAGCTTTCTTT | CASSRQNTEAFF
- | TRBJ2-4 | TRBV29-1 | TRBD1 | TGCAGCGTCGCTCCAGGGACAGGCAACATTCAGTACTTC | CSVAPGTGNIQYF
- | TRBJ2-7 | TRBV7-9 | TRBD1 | TGTGCCAGCAGCTGGGGGACAGGGACCTACGAGCAGTACTTC | CASSWGTGTYEQYF
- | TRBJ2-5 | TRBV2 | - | TGTGCCAGCTCTCCGGGTTGGGAGACCCAGTACTTC | CASSPGWETQYF
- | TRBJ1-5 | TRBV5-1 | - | TGCGCCAGCAGCCTAGGAGACCGGGGGCCCCAGCATTTT | CASSLGDRGPQHF
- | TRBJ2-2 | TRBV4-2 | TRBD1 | TGTGCCAGCAGCCAAGTAAGCCAGGGGGCGACCGGGGAGCTGTTTTTT | CASSQVSQGATGELFF
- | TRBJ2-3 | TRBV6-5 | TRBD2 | TGTGCCAGCAGTAGAGGGACTACTGCAGATACGCAGTATTTT | CASSRGTTADTQYF
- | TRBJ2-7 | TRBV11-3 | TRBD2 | TGTGCCAGCAGCTATAAGCAGGAAGCGGGATATCCCTACGAGCAGTACTTC | CASSYKQEAGYPYEQYF
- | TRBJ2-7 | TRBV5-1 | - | TGCGCCAGCAGCTTTGGGACTGGATCTGACTACGAGCAGTACTTC | CASSFGTGSDYEQYF
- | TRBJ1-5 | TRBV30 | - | TGTGCCTGGAGTGGTTCGGGCAATCAGCCCCAGCATTTT | CAWSGSGNQPQHF
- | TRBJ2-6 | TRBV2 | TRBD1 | TGTGCCAGTGAAAGAGCGTTTGGACAGGGGGACTCTGGGGCCAACGTCCTGACTTTC | CASERAFGQGDSGANVLTF
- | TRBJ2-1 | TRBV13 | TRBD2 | TGTGCCAGCAGCCCCGGGACTAGCGCCTCCAATGAGCAGTTCTTC | CASSPGTSASNEQFF
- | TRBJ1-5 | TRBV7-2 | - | TGTGCCAGCAGCTTTAGGGCCGGAGGCGATCAGCCCCAGCATTTT | CASSFRAGGDQPQHF
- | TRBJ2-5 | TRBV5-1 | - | TGCGCCAGCAGCCCGACGGGATTCCAAGAGACCCAGTACTTC | CASSPTGFQETQYF
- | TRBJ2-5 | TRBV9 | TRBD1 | TGTGCCAGCAGCGTAGGGGCAGGGGGCGAGACCCAGTACTTC | CASSVGAGGETQYF
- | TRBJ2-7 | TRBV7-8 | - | TGTGCCAGCAGTTCCGGACGGGAGTCTAGGGTACGCGAGCAGTACTTC | CASSSGRESRVREQYF
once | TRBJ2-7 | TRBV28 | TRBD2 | TGTGCCAGCAGTGCGATTAGCGGGAGGGCCGTTACGTACGAGCAGTACTTC | CASSAISGRAVTYEQYF
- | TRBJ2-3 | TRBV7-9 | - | TGTGCCAGCAGCCCAACCAGGGATACGCAGTATTTT | CASSPTRDTQYF
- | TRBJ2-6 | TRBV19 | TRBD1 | TGTGCCAGTGCGACAGGGACAGTAGGGGCTGGGGCCAACGTCCTGACTTTC | CASATGTVGAGANVLTF
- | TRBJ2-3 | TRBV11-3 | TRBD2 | TGTGCCAGCAAGCGCGGGAGAGGCACAGATACGCAGTATTTT | CASKRGRGTDTQYF
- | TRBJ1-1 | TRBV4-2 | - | TGTGCCAGCAGCCAAGATCTGAGGGTAACTGAAGCTTTCTTT | CASSQDLRVTEAFF
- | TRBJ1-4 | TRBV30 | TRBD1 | TGTGCCTGGAGTCCCGGGACAGGGCCTGAAAAACTGTTTTTT | CAWSPGTGPEKLFF
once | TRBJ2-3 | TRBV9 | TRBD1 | TGTGCCAGCAGCCGGGACAGGGGGCGTGTTGCAGATACGCAGTATTTT | CASSRDRGRVADTQYF
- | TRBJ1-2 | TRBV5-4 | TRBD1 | TGTGCCAGCAGCTGGGACAGGGGCGGCTACACCTTC | CASSWDRGGYTF
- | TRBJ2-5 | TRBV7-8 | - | TGTGCCAGCAGCTTAGCGGCGGGGGCAGGGGAGACCCAGTACTTC | CASSLAAGAGETQYF
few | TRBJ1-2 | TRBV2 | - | TGTGCCAGCAAGGGGCCAGGGTTGCTGGAGAATGGCTACACCTTC | CASKGPGLLENGYTF
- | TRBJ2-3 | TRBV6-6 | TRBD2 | TGTGCCAGCAGTTACTCTTCGCGGGGGGCAGATACGCAGTATTTT | CASSYSSRGADTQYF
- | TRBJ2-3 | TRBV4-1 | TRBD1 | TGCGCCAGCAGCCAAGATTTGGACAGGGAAACGCAGTATTTT | CASSQDLDRETQYF
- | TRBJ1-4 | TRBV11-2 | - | TGTGCCAGCAGCCCGCGGCCCTGGGGGGAGAATGAAAAACTGTTTTTT | CASSPRPWGENEKLFF
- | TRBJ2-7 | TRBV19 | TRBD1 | TGTGCCAGTAGTGTAAGGACAGGGGGCTCCTACGAGCAGTACTTC | CASSVRTGGSYEQYF
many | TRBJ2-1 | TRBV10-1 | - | TGCGCCAGCAGTGAATCGACAGACTACAATGAGCAGTTCTTC | CASSESTDYNEQFF
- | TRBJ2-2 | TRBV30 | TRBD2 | TGTGCCTGGGCCCGACTAGCTTACACCGGGGAGCTGTTTTTT | CAWARLAYTGELFF
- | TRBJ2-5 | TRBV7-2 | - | TGTGCCAGCAGCCCCCATTTAGGGGGAGCCCGGGAGACCCAGTACTTC | CASSPHLGGARETQYF
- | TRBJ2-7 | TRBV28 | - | TGTGCCAGCAGCCCCGGGGACAAGATCGAGCAGTACTTC | CASSPGDKIEQYF
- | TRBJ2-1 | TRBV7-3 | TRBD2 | TGTGCCAGCAGCTTGGGAGGGACTAGTGGGTATGAGCAGTTCTTC | CASSLGGTSGYEQFF
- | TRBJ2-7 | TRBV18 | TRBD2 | TGTGCCAGCTACTCCGGGACTAGTGACGAGCAGTACTTC | CASYSGTSDEQYF
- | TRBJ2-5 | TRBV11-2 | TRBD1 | TGTGCCAGCAGCTTTCAGGGGACAGTCCAAGAGACCCAGTACTTC | CASSFQGTVQETQYF
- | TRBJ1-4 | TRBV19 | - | TGTGCCAGTACTCCTGAGAATAATGAAAAACTGTTTTTT | CASTPENNEKLFF
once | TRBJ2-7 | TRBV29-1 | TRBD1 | TGCAGCGTGGGACAGGGGGCGTGGGGGGGCTACGAGCAGTACTTC | CSVGQGAWGGYEQYF
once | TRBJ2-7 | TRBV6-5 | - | TGTGCCAGCAGTGACGGGAGATACGAGCAGTACTTC | CASSDGRYEQYF
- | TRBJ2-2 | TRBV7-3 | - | TGTGCCAGCAGCCTGCTTCAGGGCGGGGAGCTGTTTTTT | CASSLLQGGELFF
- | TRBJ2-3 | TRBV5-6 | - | TGTGCCAGCAGCTTGGCGCTAGCGATAAACGGGGATACGCAGTATTTT | CASSLALAINGDTQYF
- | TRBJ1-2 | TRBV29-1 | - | TGCAGCGTCCCCCGTCCTGGGGGCCAAGGCTACACCTTC | CSVPRPGGQGYTF
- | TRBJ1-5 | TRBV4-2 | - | TGTGCCAGCAGCCCGACAGACACAAGCAATCAGCCCCAGCATTTT | CASSPTDTSNQPQHF